These 23 T cell receptor beta chains originate from one sample sequenced in a study of blood T cell repertoires in COVID-19. Using immunoSEQ multiplex PCR, the repertoire was profiled, and TCRdb retains in-frame clones only, with some absent. The sample consists of approximately 30,000 clones, 90% to 95% of them appearing once. Source material: peripheral blood. Every receptor here comes from a human donor with active COVID-19. The donor label of this sample is uncertain.

V usage is TRBV5-1 and J usage is TRBJ2-2; D gene unclear. V lost 1 base, J lost 7 bases, and 11 bases lay in between. CDR3 length: 14 amino acids. The germline CDR1 and CDR2 sequences are SGHRS and YFSETQ. CDR3 DNA sequence: TGCGCCAGCAGCTTGTATCCGAGCGACGGGGAGCTGTTTTTT. Translating gives CASSLYPSDGELFF.

The CDR3 sequence: CASSSQLDSAGELFF. CDR3 DNA: TGTGCCAGCAGCTCACAGCTGGACAGTGCCGGGGAGCTGTTTTTT. This chain uses TRBV7-8 with TRBJ2-2; D is perhaps TRBD1 (6 bases). Deletions cut 4 bases from V and 6 bases from J, with 15 bases between. The CDR3 is 15 amino acids. The germline V gene encodes CDR1 SGHVS and CDR2 FQNEAQ. Based on the CDR3 plus reference TRBV7-8 and TRBJ2-2, the full variable domain is GAGVSQSPRYKVAKRGQDVALRCDPISGHVSLFWYQQALGQGPEFLTYFQNEAQLDKSGLPSDRFFAERPEGSVSTLKIQRTQQEDSAVYLCASSSQLDSAGELFFGEGSRLTVL.

J is TRBJ1-1 and V is TRBV5-1; D is perhaps TRBD1 (6 bases). The germline V gene has CDR1 SGHRS and CDR2 YFSETQ. V was clipped by 4 bases and J by 1 base, with 14 bases between them. The CDR3 runs to 15 residues. CDR3 DNA sequence: TGCGCCAGCAGCATAGATGGACAGCCGAACACTGAAGCTTTCTTT. Protein sequence: CASSIDGQPNTEAFF.

This rearrangement joins TRBV7-9 to TRBJ1-6; D is uncertain. The ends were cut back, 0 bases at V and 6 bases at J, with 9 bases in the middle. This CDR3 region has 15 residues. Per the germline V gene, CDR1 is SEHNR and CDR2 is FQNEAQ (reference sequence). The CDR3 is CASSLATEPNSPLHF. The DNA of the CDR3 is TGTGCCAGCAGCTTAGCAACAGAGCCTAATTCACCCCTCCACTTT.

The sample holds one count of this clone. V and J are TRBV11-2 and TRBJ2-3; 12 bases are shared with TRBD2. V trimming: 5 bases; J trimming: 2 bases; junction bases outside the gene matches: 5. Germline V lookup: CDR1 SGHAT, CDR2 FQNNGV. The CDR3 is 16 residues long. CDR3 sequence (DNA): TGTGCCAGCAGCCCTACTAGCGGGGGGACCACAGATACGCAGTATTTT. The encoded protein is CASSPTSGGTTDTQYF. Together with reference TRBV11-2 and TRBJ2-3, the CDR3 gives the full variable domain: EAGVAQSPRYKIIEKRQSVAFWCNPISGHATLYWYQQILGQGPKLLIQFQNNGVVDDSQLPKDRFSAERLKGVDSTLKIQPAKLEDSAVYLCASSPTSGGTTDTQYFGPGTRLTVL.

The V and J genes are TRBV5-4 and TRBJ2-2; 7 nucleotides match TRBD1. V dropped 4 bases and J dropped 5; count of bases not matched to a gene: 14. This CDR3 contains 17 residues. Per germline, CDR1 SGHNT and CDR2 YYREEE (reference sequence). The CDR3 loop is CASSPSIDRVETGELFF. As DNA, the CDR3 is TGTGCCAGCAGCCCATCGATCGACAGGGTAGAGACCGGGGAGCTGTTTTTT.

This chain joins TRBV11-2 and TRBJ2-2; D not resolved. The CDR3 contains 12 residues. V shed 5 bases and J shed 3 bases, with 4 bases lying between them. Germline CDR1 is SGHAT and CDR2 is FQNNGV. The CDR3 DNA sequence: TGTGCCAGCAGCCCGTACACCGGGGAGCTGTTTTTT. Translating gives CASSPYTGELFF.

The J gene is TRBJ2-5, the V gene TRBV2, with 11 bases identical to TRBD2. Germline CDR1 is SNHLY and CDR2 is FYNNEI. With 6 bases clipped from V and 2 bases from J, the junction kept 11 bases outside the gene matches. The CDR3 is 17 amino acids. The CDR3 region is CASSGYVGLAGQETQYF. CDR3 nucleotides: TGTGCCAGCAGCGGTTACGTAGGACTAGCGGGTCAAGAGACCCAGTACTTC. The full variable domain, in which reference TRBV2 and TRBJ2-5 provide the parts outside the CDR3, is EPEVTQTPSHQVTQMGQEVILRCVPISNHLYFYWYRQILGQKVEFLVSFYNNEISEKSEIFDDQFSVERPDGSNFTLKIRSTKLEDSAMYFCASSGYVGLAGQETQYFGPGTRLLVL.

V is TRBV4-2 and J is TRBJ2-7; TRBD2 agrees at 9 bases. The junction had 8 bases not matched to a gene; V was cut back by 0 bases and J by 5 bases. This CDR3 is 16 amino acids long. In germline, CDR1 is LGHNA, CDR2 YNFKEQ. The CDR3 protein is CASSQELRRTSDEQYF. CDR3 coding DNA: TGTGCCAGCAGCCAAGAATTGAGGAGGACTAGCGACGAGCAGTACTTC.

The chain carries TRBV18 and TRBJ2-2; tentatively, D is TRBD1 (5 bases). Germline values: CDR1 KGHSH, CDR2 LQKENI. Trimming stripped 1 base from V and 1 base from J, with 13 bases between. The length of the CDR3 is 17 residues. As DNA, the CDR3 is TGTGCCAGCTCACCACAGAGTAGCAGGGTGAACACCGGGGAGCTGTTTTTT. This sequence encodes CASSPQSSRVNTGELFF.

This clone was seen a single time. The chain combines TRBV7-9 with TRBJ2-5; D unresolved. Trimming pared 1 base from V and 10 bases from J, leaving 19 bases between. Germline V gene lookup returns CDR1 SEHNR and CDR2 FQNEAQ (reference sequence). The CDR3 totals 15 residues. CDR3: CASSLGAQRQSGQYF. CDR3 DNA sequence: TGTGCCAGCAGCTTAGGCGCCCAAAGGCAATCGGGCCAGTACTTC.

A note on this clone: The sample carries other DNA sequences with the same CDR3. The chain couples TRBV7-3 to TRBJ1-1; 11 bases are shared with TRBD1. Trimming took 5 bases from V and 8 from J; bases not matched to a gene: 4. There are 13 residues in the CDR3. Germline V gives CDR1 SGHTA, CDR2 FQGTGA. DNA of the CDR3: TGTGCCAGCAGCCCAGGGACAGGGGGAGAAGCTTTCTTT. It is translated as CASSPGTGGEAFF.

This chain links TRBV13 with TRBJ2-3, with D tentatively TRBD2 (6 bases). The V gene lost 0 bases and the J gene lost 3 bases, with 10 bases spanning the gap. The CDR3 has 15 residues. In germline, CDR1 is PRHDT, CDR2 FYEKMQ (reference sequence). CDR3 in amino acids: CASSLGGSRTDTQYF. As DNA, the CDR3 is TGTGCCAGCAGCTTAGGCGGGAGCAGGACAGATACGCAGTATTTT.

The chain links TRBV9 to TRBJ2-3; a possible D gene is TRBD2 (5 bases). There are 15 residues in the CDR3. Germline values: CDR1 SGDLS, CDR2 YYNGEE. V was cut by 0 bases and J by 3 bases, with 11 bases left in between. The CDR3 here is CASSVESSGTDTQYF. The CDR3 nucleotides read TGTGCCAGCAGCGTAGAGTCAAGCGGTACAGATACGCAGTATTTT.

The chain combines TRBV23-1 with TRBJ2-7; D may be TRBD1 (6 bases). TRBV23-1 is an open reading frame whose function is uncertain. The V gene lost 3 bases and the J gene lost 4 bases, with 16 bases spanning the gap. The CDR3 is 15 amino acids. Here the CDR3 reads CASSQMHTDRYEQYF. In DNA, the CDR3 is TGCGCCAGCAGTCAGATGCATACTGACAGGTACGAGCAGTACTTC.

The chain links TRBV5-4 to TRBJ2-7; TRBD2 matches 8 bases. Germline assignment: CDR1 SGHNT and CDR2 YYREEE (reference sequence). Trimming removed 2 bases from V and 6 bases from J; junction bases left unmatched: 7. The CDR3 contains 14 residues. As DNA, the CDR3 is TGTGCCAGCAGCTTAGATAAGCGGGAGACCGAGCAGTACTTC. Its translation is CASSLDKRETEQYF.

CDR3 DNA: TGCAGTGCTAGTCAACAGGGGAGTTTCAGCAATCAGCCCCAGCATTTT. Translation: CSASQQGSFSNQPQHF. The chain uses TRBV20-1 and TRBJ1-5; 7 bases fit TRBD1. Germline CDR1 is DFQATT and CDR2 is SNEGSKA (reference sequence). The CDR3 runs to 16 residues. J was trimmed by 1 base and V by 3 bases; bases with no gene match: 9.

The CDR3 bases are TGTGCCAGCAGCTTAGCCGGGACTAGCTCATTCACCGGGGAGCTGTTTTTT. Protein: CASSLAGTSSFTGELFF. The V gene is TRBV7-8, the J gene TRBJ2-2, with 9 bases matching TRBD2. The CDR3 runs 17 residues. Germline trimming cut 0 bases from V and 4 bases from J; bases unmatched to any gene: 6. Per the germline V gene, CDR1 is SGHVS and CDR2 is FQNEAQ.

The rearrangement uses TRBV6-5 and TRBJ2-3, with 10 bases fitting TRBD1. Losses at the gene ends were 4 bases for V and 4 bases for J; bases not matched to a gene: 5. The CDR3 loop spans 15 amino acids. CDR1 MNHEY and CDR2 SVGAGI come from the germline V gene. The CDR3, as DNA: TGTGCCAGCAGTTTCGGACAGGGGGTTTCAGATACGCAGTATTTT. Translation gives CASSFGQGVSDTQYF.

The chain combines TRBV5-1 with TRBJ1-1; D call uncertain. The CDR3 has 13 residues. CDR1 is SGHRS and CDR2 is YFSETQ in the germline V gene. Trimming cost V 2 bases and J 5 bases, with 10 bases left between them. This CDR3 reads CASSFARETEAFF. CDR3 bases: TGCGCCAGCAGCTTTGCGAGGGAGACTGAAGCTTTCTTT.

J is TRBJ2-1 and V is TRBV28, with TRBD2 identical over 7 bases. The V gene end was trimmed by 6 bases and the J gene end by 9 bases; junction bases not matched to a gene: 5. Germline V gives CDR1 MDHEN, CDR2 SYDVKM. There are 12 residues in the CDR3. CDR3 sequence: CASSREAGEQFF. The CDR3 bases are TGTGCCAGCAGCCGGGAGGCGGGTGAGCAGTTCTTC.

V usage is TRBV6-6 and J usage is TRBJ2-2; the D gene is possibly TRBD2 (5 bases). CDR1 and CDR2 (germline): MNHNY, SVGAGI (reference sequence). CDR3 size: 15 residues. The ends were cut back, 2 bases at V and 2 bases at J, with 9 bases in the middle. The CDR3 region has the DNA TGTGCCAGCAGTTACGCAGGAGGTAACACCGGGGAGCTGTTTTTT. Residues: CASSYAGGNTGELFF.

This rearrangement joins TRBV29-1 to TRBJ2-7; D is undetermined. The ends were cut back, 6 bases at V and 5 bases at J, with 23 bases in the middle. CDR1 is SQVTM, CDR2 ANQGSEA, per germline. CDR3 length equals 15 residues. CDR3 nucleotide sequence: TGCAGCGTGCAGTCCCCAGTCCTCGGAGTTCACGAGCAGTACTTC. Its protein is CSVQSPVLGVHEQYF.